Below, 32 T cell receptor beta chains from the same sample are listed, as sequenced in a study of T-cell reconstitution after alpha-beta-depleted transplantation in children. As it was prepared, the TCRbeta library received unique molecular identifiers. TCRdb ran MiXCR on the PCR reads and lists one entry per CDR3 protein. In the table there are fewer than 400,000 distinct CDR3 sequences, roughly 22% of which are singletons. The starting material was PBMCs from the stem cell graft donor, obtained from the stem cell graft. All receptors derive from a human donor who donated a stem cell graft to a child with acute myeloid leukemia.

The genes are TRBV27 and TRBJ2-7, with 8 bases fitting TRBD2. The CDR3 sequence is 15 residues long. Germline CDR1 MNHEY, CDR2 SMNVEV (reference sequence). Trimming took 6 bases from V and 0 from J; bases not matched to a gene: 7. This CDR3 reads CASRLSGSRSYEQYF. CDR3 DNA sequence: TGTGCCAGCAGGTTGAGCGGGAGCCGCTCCTACGAGCAGTACTTC.

This clonotype was detected many times. J is TRBJ2-6 and V is TRBV15; D is uncertain. This CDR3 is 17 amino acids long. Trimming took off 0 bases at V and 1 base at J, with 10 bases between the two ends. CDR1 and CDR2 (germline): LNHNV, YYDKDF (reference sequence). CDR3 sequence: CATSRDDLRSGANVLTF. CDR3 nucleotide sequence: TGTGCCACCAGCAGAGATGACTTACGATCTGGGGCCAACGTCCTGACTTTC.

There are many counts of this clonotype. The V gene is TRBV29-1, the J gene TRBJ2-7; a weak D match, TRBD2 (6 bases). Germline-derived CDR1 and CDR2 are SQVTM and ANQGSEA. V shed 6 bases and J shed 1 base, with 16 bases lying between them. This CDR3 spans 14 amino acids. The CDR3 region is CSVAPRGTSYEQYF. Written as DNA, the CDR3 is TGCAGCGTGGCCCCTCGGGGGACTTCCTACGAGCAGTACTTC.

The V call is TRBV6-5, the J call TRBJ1-5; D is undetermined. The V gene lost 3 bases and the J gene lost 5 bases, with 8 bases spanning the gap. Germline CDR1 MNHEY, CDR2 SVGAGI. The CDR3 runs 13 residues. The CDR3 coding sequence is TGTGCCAGCAGTTATTCAGTTTATCAGCCCCAGCATTTT. This translates into CASSYSVYQPQHF.

This rearrangement joins TRBV2 to TRBJ2-6; 10 bases are shared with TRBD1. Trimming cost V 3 bases and J 0 bases; bases outside gene matches: 11. Germline lookup yields CDR1 SNHLY and CDR2 FYNNEI. This CDR3 spans 20 amino acids. The CDR3 bases are TGTGCCAGCAGTGATGCCGGGACAGGGGTCTTCCTCTCTGGGGCCAACGTCCTGACTTTC. Residues: CASSDAGTGVFLSGANVLTF.

In this sample, this clonotype turned up once. This chain joins TRBV29-1 and TRBJ1-1; D remains ambiguous. Germline assignment: CDR1 SQVTM and CDR2 ANQGSEA. The CDR3 is made up of 14 amino acids. V shed 4 bases and J shed 7 bases, with 19 bases lying between them. The CDR3 DNA follows: TGCAGCGTTGGGCCCCTAGGACGTGTCGGTGAAGCTTTCTTT. Protein: CSVGPLGRVGEAFF.

This chain connects TRBV29-1 to TRBJ2-1; D ambiguous. The CDR3 is made up of 11 amino acids. The V end was cut by 4 bases, the J end by 10 bases, with 11 bases between. The germline V gene has CDR1 SQVTM and CDR2 ANQGSEA. The DNA for the CDR3 is TGCAGCGTTGCCCCCGGGTGGGAGCAGTTCTTC. As protein: CSVAPGWEQFF.

This clonotype occurred many times. The chain is built from TRBV20-1 and TRBJ2-7; 7 nucleotides agree with TRBD2. The CDR3 is made up of 14 amino acids. The trim removed 1 base at V and 2 bases at J, leaving 5 bases unmatched. Germline values: CDR1 DFQATT, CDR2 SNEGSKA (reference sequence). As DNA, the CDR3 is TGCAGTGCTAGAGGGGAGGGTTTAACCTACGAGCAGTACTTC. Encoded protein: CSARGEGLTYEQYF.

This clonotype was observed many times. V usage is TRBV20-1 and J usage is TRBJ2-7, with 7 bases lining up with TRBD1. This CDR3 comprises 13 residues. With V trimmed by 6 bases and J by 4 bases, 9 bases remained unmatched. Germline V CDR1 and CDR2: DFQATT, SNEGSKA (reference sequence). The CDR3 reads CSAPRQGSYEQYF. CDR3 in DNA: TGCAGTGCGCCTCGACAGGGTTCGTACGAGCAGTACTTC.

In this sample, this clonotype turned up a few times. The chain carries TRBV7-2 and TRBJ2-7; 9 bases map to TRBD2. The germline V gene has CDR1 SGHTA and CDR2 FQGNSA. V lost 3 bases to trimming and J lost 4 bases; unmatched junction nucleotides: 13. There are 17 residues in the CDR3. In DNA form, the CDR3 reads TGTGCCAGCAGCTTTAGTCGTAAGCTAGCGGGAATTTACGAGCAGTACTTC. Protein sequence: CASSFSRKLAGIYEQYF.

This clonotype was counted a single time. The gene calls are TRBV5-5 and TRBJ2-3; 8 positions agree with TRBD1. After removal of 3 bases from V and 4 bases from J, the junction contained 7 bases not matched to a gene. The germline CDR1 and CDR2 sequences are SGHKS and YYEKEE (reference sequence). The CDR3 is made up of 15 amino acids. CDR3 sequence reads: CASSWQGAVADTQYF. The CDR3 nucleotides are TGTGCCAGCAGCTGGCAGGGGGCGGTTGCAGATACGCAGTATTTT.

The chain joins TRBV12-3 or TRBV12-4 to TRBJ2-3; D ambiguous. V dropped 2 bases and J dropped 2 bases, with 8 bases sitting between them. The CDR3 runs 14 residues. CDR3 in amino acids: CASSLRALTDTQYF. The DNA for the CDR3 is TGTGCCAGCAGTTTACGCGCACTCACAGATACGCAGTATTTT.

This clonotype was found a few times. The gene calls are TRBV12-3 or TRBV12-4 and TRBJ1-2; 9 bases align to TRBD1. The CDR3 sequence is 14 residues long. V trimming: 3 bases; J trimming: 6 bases; junction bases outside the gene matches: 5. The CDR3 DNA reads TGTGCCAGCAGTTTTCGGGACAGGGAGGATGGCTACACCTTC. It yields the protein CASSFRDREDGYTF.

This clonotype was seen only a few times. This chain uses TRBV7-3 with TRBJ1-6, with D unclear. Trimming pared 1 base from V and 7 bases from J, leaving 8 bases between. Germline V gives CDR1 SGHTA, CDR2 FQGTGA. The CDR3 loop spans 14 amino acids. CDR3 residues: CASSLNGGNSPLHF. The CDR3 DNA reads TGTGCCAGCAGCTTAAATGGTGGGAATTCACCCCTCCACTTT.

This clonotype was observed at least ten times. The J gene is TRBJ1-5, the V gene TRBV29-1; 8 bases agree with TRBD1. The CDR3 runs 16 residues. V shed 1 base, J shed 3 bases, and the junction held 8 bases outside the gene matches. CDR1 SQVTM and CDR2 ANQGSEA come from the germline V gene. The CDR3: CSVEARQGLNNQPQHF. The CDR3 coding sequence is TGCAGCGTTGAAGCTCGACAGGGGCTGAACAATCAGCCCCAGCATTTT. Combining the CDR3 with reference TRBV29-1 and TRBJ1-5 gives the whole variable domain SAVISQKPSRDICQRGTSLTIQCQVDSQVTMMFWYRQQPGQSLTLIATANQGSEATYESGFVIDKFPISRPNLTFSTLTVSNMSPEDSSIYLCSVEARQGLNNQPQHFGDGTRLSIL.

This clonotype was seen ten or more times. The chain employs TRBV20-1 and TRBJ2-3; 14 nucleotides agree with TRBD2. Germline loops: CDR1 DFQATT, CDR2 SNEGSKA (reference sequence). The CDR3 totals 17 residues. Germline trimming cut 0 bases from V and 4 bases from J; bases unmatched to any gene: 6. In DNA form, the CDR3 reads TGCAGTGCTAGAGACCGACTAGCGGGAGGGCCATCAGATACGCAGTATTTT. Its protein product is CSARDRLAGGPSDTQYF.

This chain connects TRBV10-2 to TRBJ2-5; the match to TRBD1 covers 8 bases. With V trimmed by 3 bases and J by 5 bases, 8 bases remained unmatched. Germline values: CDR1 WSHSY, CDR2 SAAADI. This CDR3 spans 15 amino acids. CDR3 loop: CASSEWDRPAETQYF. The CDR3 nucleotides read TGCGCCAGCAGTGAATGGGACAGGCCCGCGGAGACCCAGTACTTC.

This clonotype was detected many times. V is TRBV29-1 and J is TRBJ2-1; D is unresolved. From germline, CDR1 is SQVTM and CDR2 ANQGSEA. Trimming shortened V by 5 bases and J by 2 bases, and 13 bases separated the two germline ends. The CDR3 spans 14 residues. The CDR3 region is CSVLSASPYNEQFF. CDR3 coding DNA: TGCAGCGTTTTATCGGCTAGTCCCTACAATGAGCAGTTCTTC.

This clonotype has ten or more counts. CDR3 DNA: TGCAGTGCCGCTGGGACTAGCGGGAGCCTTAGGTTCTCGAGCAATGAGCAGTTCTTC. Protein: CSAAGTSGSLRFSSNEQFF. The chain combines TRBV20-1 with TRBJ2-1; TRBD2 agrees at 14 bases. The germline CDR1 and CDR2 sequences are DFQATT and SNEGSKA (reference sequence). The CDR3 runs to 19 residues. J lost 6 bases, V lost 6 bases, and 19 bases had no gene match.

The V call is TRBV24-1, the J call TRBJ2-5; D not certain. V was cut by 4 bases and J by 5 bases, with 4 bases left in between. The CDR3 totals 11 residues. CDR1 KGHDR and CDR2 SFDVKD come from the germline V gene. In DNA, the CDR3 is TGTGCCACCAGTGAATGGGAGACCCAGTACTTC. Translating gives CATSEWETQYF.

This clonotype has a handful of counts. The rearrangement joins TRBV5-1 to TRBJ2-7, with 10 bases identical to TRBD2. Germline CDR1 SGHRS, CDR2 YFSETQ. This CDR3 region has 15 residues. V lost 2 bases and J lost 0; bases outside the gene matches: 2. The CDR3 coding sequence is TGCGCCAGCAGCTTTGCTAGCGGGAGCTCCTACGAGCAGTACTTC. This codes for CASSFASGSSYEQYF.

This clonotype was found many times. V usage is TRBV20-1 and J usage is TRBJ2-2; D is uncertain. Germline CDR1 and CDR2: DFQATT and SNEGSKA (reference sequence). The CDR3 has 14 residues. V was cut by 6 bases and J by 4 bases, with 15 bases left in between. The CDR3 reads CSAPELVSTGELFF. CDR3 coding DNA: TGCAGTGCGCCCGAGCTAGTGAGCACCGGGGAGCTGTTTTTT.

The chain carries TRBV9 and TRBJ2-3; possible D gene TRBD1, 6 bases. V dropped 0 bases and J dropped 2 bases, with 10 bases sitting between them. Germline V gene sequence: CDR1 SGDLS, CDR2 YYNGEE. This CDR3 region has 15 residues. CDR3 DNA: TGTGCCAGCAGCGTAGTTAAGGGGGACACAGATACGCAGTATTTT. This codes for CASSVVKGDTDTQYF.

This clonotype occurred many times. The chain is built from TRBV6-5 and TRBJ2-1; 8 bases align to TRBD2. V lost 4 bases, J lost 0 bases, and 8 bases stayed unmatched. Germline loops: CDR1 MNHEY, CDR2 SVGAGI. The CDR3 spans 17 residues. The CDR3 DNA reads TGTGCCAGCAGTTCCGTCGGACTAGCAAACTCCTACAATGAGCAGTTCTTC. It encodes CASSSVGLANSYNEQFF.

This clonotype was observed at least ten times. The chain combines TRBV13 with TRBJ2-1; 10 nucleotides line up with TRBD2. This CDR3 has 18 residues. Germline lookup yields CDR1 PRHDT and CDR2 FYEKMQ (reference sequence). V shed 0 bases, J shed 7 bases, and the junction held 12 bases outside the gene matches. This CDR3 reads CASSLGPASGGYLNEQFF. The CDR3 nucleotides read TGTGCCAGCAGCTTAGGCCCGGCTAGCGGGGGATACTTAAATGAGCAGTTCTTC. Based on the CDR3 plus reference TRBV13 and TRBJ2-1, the full variable domain is AAGVIQSPRHLIKEKRETATLKCYPIPRHDTVYWYQQGPGQDPQFLISFYEKMQSDKGSIPDRFSAQQFSDYHSELNMSSLELGDSALYFCASSLGPASGGYLNEQFFGPGTRLTVL.

The genes are TRBV20-1 and TRBJ1-2, with D tentatively TRBD1 (5 bases). Between the trimmed V and J ends, which lost 5 bases and 8 bases, there was a span of 21 bases. Germline values: CDR1 DFQATT, CDR2 SNEGSKA (reference sequence). This CDR3 has 14 amino acids. This chain's CDR3 is CSAEYGTHPGGYTF. CDR3 in DNA: TGCAGTGCTGAATACGGGACCCACCCGGGCGGCTACACCTTC.

There are a few counts of this clonotype. The chain has TRBV24-1 and TRBJ2-2; TRBD2 is a possible D gene (6 bases). The CDR3 has 14 amino acids. V was clipped by 6 bases and J by 4 bases, with 11 bases between them. Looked up from germline, CDR1 is KGHDR and CDR2 is SFDVKD. CDR3 loop: CATSPPGVTGELFF. In nucleotides, the CDR3 is TGTGCCACCAGTCCGCCGGGGGTCACCGGGGAGCTGTTTTTT.

CDR3 sequence reads: CASRPYRAGANVLTF. The DNA for the CDR3 is TGTGCCAGCAGACCTTACAGGGCTGGGGCCAACGTCCTGACTTTC. The chain carries TRBV27 and TRBJ2-6; D might be TRBD1 (6 bases). V lost 6 bases and J 2 bases, leaving 11 bases between the germline ends. Germline-derived CDR1 and CDR2 are MNHEY and SMNVEV (reference sequence). The CDR3 contains 15 residues.

This clonotype was observed at least ten times. The gene calls are TRBV24-1 and TRBJ2-5; 8 positions match TRBD2. This CDR3 is built from 14 residues. V shed 3 bases and J 3 bases; nucleotides not matched to a gene: 2. Germline-derived CDR1 and CDR2 are KGHDR and SFDVKD. The CDR3 DNA is TGTGCCACCAGTGATGGGACTAGAAAAGAGACCCAGTACTTC. Protein sequence: CATSDGTRKETQYF.

This sequence joins TRBV29-1 and TRBJ2-7; TRBD2 matches 7 bases. This CDR3 is built from 12 residues. Trimming cost V 6 bases and J 3 bases; bases outside gene matches: 5. Germline assignment: CDR1 SQVTM and CDR2 ANQGSEA. The CDR3 loop is CSVPGTNYEQYF. The CDR3 DNA is TGCAGCGTGCCAGGGACTAACTACGAGCAGTACTTC.

This clonotype showed up just a few times. The chain's CDR3 is CASSPLYGQPQHF. The CDR3 region has the DNA TGTGCCAGCAGCCCATTATACGGACAGCCCCAGCATTTT. This chain links TRBV12-3 or TRBV12-4 with TRBJ1-5; no clear D. The CDR3 covers 13 residues. Trimming shortened V by 6 bases and J by 7 bases, and 13 bases separated the two germline ends.

V and J are TRBV10-3 and TRBJ1-4; 9 bases agree with TRBD1. The V gene's germline CDR1 is ENHRY and CDR2 SYGVKD. The CDR3 loop spans 17 amino acids. The J segment lost 3 bases and the V segment lost 2 bases, leaving 7 bases of the junction unmatched. The CDR3 loop reads CAISEAEQGAANEKLFF. CDR3 bases: TGTGCCATCAGTGAGGCAGAACAGGGGGCTGCTAATGAAAAACTGTTTTTT.